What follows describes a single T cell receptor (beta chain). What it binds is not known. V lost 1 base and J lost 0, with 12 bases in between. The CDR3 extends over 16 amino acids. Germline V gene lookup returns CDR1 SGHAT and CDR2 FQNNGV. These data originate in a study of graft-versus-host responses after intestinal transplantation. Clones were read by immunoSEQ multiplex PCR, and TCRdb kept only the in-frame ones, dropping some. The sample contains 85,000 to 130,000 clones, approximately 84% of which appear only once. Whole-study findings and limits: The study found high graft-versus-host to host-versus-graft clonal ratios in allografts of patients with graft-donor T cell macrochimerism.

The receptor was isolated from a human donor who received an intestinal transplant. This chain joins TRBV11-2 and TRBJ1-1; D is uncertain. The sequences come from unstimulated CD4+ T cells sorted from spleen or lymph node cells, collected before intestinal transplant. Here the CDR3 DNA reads TGTGCCAGCAGCTTAGCTTTTCGACGGCTGAACACTGAAGCTTTCTTT. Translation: CASSLAFRRLNTEAFF.